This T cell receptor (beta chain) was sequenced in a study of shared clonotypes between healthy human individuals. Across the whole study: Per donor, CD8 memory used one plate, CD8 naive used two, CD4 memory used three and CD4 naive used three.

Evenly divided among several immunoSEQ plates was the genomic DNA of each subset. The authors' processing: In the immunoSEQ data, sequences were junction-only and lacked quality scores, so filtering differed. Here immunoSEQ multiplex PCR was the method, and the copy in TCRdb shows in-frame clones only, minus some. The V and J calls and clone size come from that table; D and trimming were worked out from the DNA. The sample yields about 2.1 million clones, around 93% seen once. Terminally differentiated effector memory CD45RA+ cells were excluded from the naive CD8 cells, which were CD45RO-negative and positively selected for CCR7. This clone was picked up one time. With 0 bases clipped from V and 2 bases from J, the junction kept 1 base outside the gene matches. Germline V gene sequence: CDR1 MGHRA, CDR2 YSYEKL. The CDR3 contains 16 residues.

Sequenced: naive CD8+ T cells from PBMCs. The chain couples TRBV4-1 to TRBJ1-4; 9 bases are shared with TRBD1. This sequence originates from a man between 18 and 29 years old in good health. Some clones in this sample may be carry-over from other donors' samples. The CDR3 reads CASSQDGTGTNEKLFF. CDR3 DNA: TGCGCCAGCAGCCAAGATGGGACAGGGACTAATGAAAAACTGTTTTTT.